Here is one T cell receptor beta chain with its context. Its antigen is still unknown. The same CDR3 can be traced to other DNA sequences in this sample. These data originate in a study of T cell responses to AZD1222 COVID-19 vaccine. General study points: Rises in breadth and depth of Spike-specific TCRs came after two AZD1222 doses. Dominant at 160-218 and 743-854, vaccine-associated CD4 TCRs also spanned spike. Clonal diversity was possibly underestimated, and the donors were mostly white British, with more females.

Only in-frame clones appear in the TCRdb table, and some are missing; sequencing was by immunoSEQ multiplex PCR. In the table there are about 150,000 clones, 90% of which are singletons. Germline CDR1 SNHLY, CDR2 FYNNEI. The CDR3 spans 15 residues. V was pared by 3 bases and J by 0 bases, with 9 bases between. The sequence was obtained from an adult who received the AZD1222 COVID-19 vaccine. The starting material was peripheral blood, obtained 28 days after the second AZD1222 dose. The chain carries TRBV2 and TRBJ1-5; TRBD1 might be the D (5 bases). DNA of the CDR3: TGTGCCAGCAGTGAGGGGACGGGTAGCAATCAGCCCCAGCATTTT. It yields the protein CASSEGTGSNQPQHF.